These 3 T cell receptor beta chains were sequenced from one sample in a study of blood T cell repertoires in COVID-19 (TCRdb year 2020). The library came from the immunoSEQ multiplex PCR assay. The table comes from immuneACCESS by way of TCRdb, which keeps in-frame sequences with V and J called. Part of the clones is missing from these tables; in studies checked, under half for an unresolved V gene and the rest for unknown reasons. The sample includes hundreds of thousands of clones, with roughly 88% observed a single time. About 1.5% of the sample comes from the top ten. The sequencing sample was made of peripheral blood. These receptors were obtained from a young woman with active or convalescent COVID-19.

This chain connects TRBV6-5 to TRBJ1-5; 9 nucleotides align to TRBD1. The CDR3 has 15 amino acids. Trimming at V came to 6 bases and at J to 6 bases, leaving 9 bases not matched to a gene. Germline lookup yields CDR1 MNHEY and CDR2 SVGAGI. CDR3 in amino acids: CASSPNTGGIQPQHF. The DNA for the CDR3 is TGTGCCAGCAGCCCCAACACAGGGGGCATTCAGCCCCAGCATTTT.

V gene TRBV6-5 combines with J gene TRBJ1-5; weak D call: TRBD1 (6 bases). The germline V gene encodes CDR1 MNHEY and CDR2 SVGAGI. The CDR3 is 13 residues long. V was trimmed by 6 bases and J by 10 bases, leaving 16 bases between them. As DNA, the CDR3 is TGTGCCAGCAGGTACAGGGAGGATCTCCCCCAGCATTTT. Translating gives CASRYREDLPQHF.

V and J are TRBV7-9 and TRBJ2-7; 11 nucleotides match TRBD1. CDR1 is SEHNR and CDR2 is FQNEAQ in the germline V gene (reference sequence). The CDR3 extends over 13 amino acids. Unmatched junction bases numbered 1, after V lost 3 bases and J lost 6 bases. The CDR3 coding sequence is TGTGCCAGCAGCTTTGGACAGGGGGCCGAGCAGTACTTC. It yields the protein CASSFGQGAEQYF.